This note documents a single T cell receptor beta chain sequence. The sample belongs to a study of radiotherapy plus CTLA-4 blockade in lung cancer. Libraries were prepared by immunoSEQ multiplex PCR; TCRdb keeps only in-frame clonotypes and omits some of them. The data hold fewer than 65,000 clones, with approximately 85% observed a single time. This CDR3 has 16 amino acids. The V gene lost 0 bases and the J gene lost 6 bases, with 19 bases spanning the gap. Germline-derived CDR1 and CDR2 are SGDLS and YYNGEE. The sequenced sample was peripheral blood, obtained from a patient treated with radiotherapy plus ipilimumab. The chain is built from TRBV9 and TRBJ2-7; D is possibly TRBD2 (5 bases). The receptor comes from a human donor with non-small cell lung cancer whose response to radiotherapy plus ipilimumab could not be evaluated. The CDR3 region is CASSVGASGVSSEQYF. The CDR3 DNA is TGTGCCAGCAGCGTAGGTGCCTCCGGGGTCTCCAGCGAGCAGTACTTC.